This section outlines one TCR beta chain sequence together with its context. One end of the junction varies from germline; a read error may be responsible. CDR3 size: 15 residues. Germline V gene sequence: CDR1 SSHAT, CDR2 FNYEAQ (reference sequence). These data belong to a study of blood T cell repertoires in COVID-19. Study-wide context: The origin of the acute and convalescent COVID-19 samples was the United States, Italy and Spain. Nucleic acid was either cDNA or gDNA, and it came from T cells, B-cell-depleted T cells, or PBMCs.

Original processing methods: Using reference gene primer amplification, nucleated cell counts were estimated. Sequenced by immunoSEQ multiplex PCR; TCRdb stores in-frame clones only, minus some. The D gene and trimming were derived from the DNA, and the V and J assignments and clone size from that table. The sample includes roughly 280,000 clones, 70% to 90% of them seen just once. The rearrangement uses TRBV7-7 and TRBJ2-1, with 11 bases aligning to TRBD2. The TCR comes from a man younger than 35 with active or convalescent COVID-19. The source material was peripheral blood. The CDR3 spells CASSLALAGGDEQFF. The CDR3, as DNA: TGTGCTAGCAGCTTAGCGCTAGCGGGAGGTGATGAGCAGTTCTTC. Full variable domain (missing parts from reference TRBV7-7 and TRBJ2-1): GAGVSQSPRYKVTKRGQDVTLRCDPISSHATLYWYQQALGQGPEFLTYFNYEAQPDKSGLPSDRFSAERPEGSISTLTIQRTEQRDSAMYRCASSLALAGGDEQFFGPGTRLTVL.